This T cell receptor (beta chain) stems from a study of T cells after posttransplantation cyclophosphamide. Repertoires were generated with immunoSEQ multiplex PCR, while TCRdb's copy carries only in-frame clones and drops some. The sample includes 25,000 to 30,000 clones, none of them occurring once. This CDR3 is 15 amino acids long. V shed 5 bases and J shed 6 bases, with 20 bases lying between them. Germline V CDR1 and CDR2: SGHAT, FQDESV (reference sequence). This clone was observed many times. Antigen specificity is unknown. Points from the study as a whole: Recipient CMV seropositivity and CMV reactivation strongly tracked TRB clonality.

The chain carries TRBV11-1 and TRBJ2-7; D may be TRBD2 (7 bases). The material sequenced was PBMCs. The clonotype originates from a woman aged 55 to 70 in good health, CMV-negative, and a related stem cell transplant donor. The CDR3 reads CASSPYGGLSVEQYF. The CDR3 DNA reads TGTGCCAGCAGCCCTTACGGGGGGCTTTCGGTCGAGCAGTACTTC.